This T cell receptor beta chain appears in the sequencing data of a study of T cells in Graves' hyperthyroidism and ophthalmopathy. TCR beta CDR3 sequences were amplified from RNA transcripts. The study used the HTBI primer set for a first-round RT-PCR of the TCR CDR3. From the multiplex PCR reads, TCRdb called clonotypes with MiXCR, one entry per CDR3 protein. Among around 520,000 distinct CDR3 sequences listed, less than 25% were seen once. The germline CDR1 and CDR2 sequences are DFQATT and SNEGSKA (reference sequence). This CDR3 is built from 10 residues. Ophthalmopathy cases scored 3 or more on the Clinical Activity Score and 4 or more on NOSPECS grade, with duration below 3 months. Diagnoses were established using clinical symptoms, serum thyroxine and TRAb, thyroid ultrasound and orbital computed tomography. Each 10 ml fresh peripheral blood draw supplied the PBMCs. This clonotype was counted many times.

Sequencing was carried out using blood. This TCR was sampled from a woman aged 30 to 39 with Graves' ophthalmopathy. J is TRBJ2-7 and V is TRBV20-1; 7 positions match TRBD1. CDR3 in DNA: TGCAGCACAGGGGCATACGAGCAGTACTTC. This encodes CSTGAYEQYF.